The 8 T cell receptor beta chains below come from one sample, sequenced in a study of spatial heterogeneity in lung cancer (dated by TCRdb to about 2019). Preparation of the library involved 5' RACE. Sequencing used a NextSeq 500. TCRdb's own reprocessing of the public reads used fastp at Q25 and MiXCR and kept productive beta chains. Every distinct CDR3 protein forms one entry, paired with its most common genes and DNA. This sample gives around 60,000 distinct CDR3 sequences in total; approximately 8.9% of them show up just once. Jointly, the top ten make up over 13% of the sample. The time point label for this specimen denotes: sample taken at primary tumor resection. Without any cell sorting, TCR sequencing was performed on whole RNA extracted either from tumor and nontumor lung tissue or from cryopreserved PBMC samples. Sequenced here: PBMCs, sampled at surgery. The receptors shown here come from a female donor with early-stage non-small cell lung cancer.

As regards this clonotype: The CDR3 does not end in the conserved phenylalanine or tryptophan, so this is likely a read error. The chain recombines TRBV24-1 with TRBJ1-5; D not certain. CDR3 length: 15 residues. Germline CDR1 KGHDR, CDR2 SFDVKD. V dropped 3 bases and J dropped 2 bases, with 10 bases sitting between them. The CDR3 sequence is CATSDPRAGNQPQHL. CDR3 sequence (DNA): TGTGCCACCAGTGATCCTAGGGCGGGCAATCAGCCCCAGCATCTT.

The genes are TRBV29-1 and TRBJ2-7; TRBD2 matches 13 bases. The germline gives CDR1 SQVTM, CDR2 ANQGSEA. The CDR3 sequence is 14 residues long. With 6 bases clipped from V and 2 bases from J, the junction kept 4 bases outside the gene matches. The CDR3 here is CSVRTSGRAYEQYF. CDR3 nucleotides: TGCAGCGTCCGAACTAGCGGGAGGGCCTACGAGCAGTACTTC.

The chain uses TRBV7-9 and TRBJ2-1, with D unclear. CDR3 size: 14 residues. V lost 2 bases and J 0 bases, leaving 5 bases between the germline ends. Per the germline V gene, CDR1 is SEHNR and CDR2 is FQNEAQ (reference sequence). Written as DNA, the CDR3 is TGTGCCAGCAGCTTACCTGGCTCCTACAATGAGCAGTTCTTC. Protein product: CASSLPGSYNEQFF.

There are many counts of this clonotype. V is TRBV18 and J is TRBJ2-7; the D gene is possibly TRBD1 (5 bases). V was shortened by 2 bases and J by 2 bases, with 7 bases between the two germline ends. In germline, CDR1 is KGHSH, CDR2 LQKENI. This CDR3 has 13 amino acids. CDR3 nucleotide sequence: TGTGCCAGCTCACCATCAGGGACCTACGAGCAGTACGTC. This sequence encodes CASSPSGTYEQYV.

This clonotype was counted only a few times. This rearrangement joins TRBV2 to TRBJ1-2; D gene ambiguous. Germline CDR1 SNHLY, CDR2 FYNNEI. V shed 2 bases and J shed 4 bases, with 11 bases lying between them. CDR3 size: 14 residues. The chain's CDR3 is CASSELANPYGYTF. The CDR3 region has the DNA TGTGCCAGCAGTGAACTCGCAAACCCCTATGGCTACACCTTC.

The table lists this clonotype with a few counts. The CDR3 DNA reads as TGTGCCAGCAGTCCGGACAGAAACTACGAGCAGTACGTC. It translates to CASSPDRNYEQYV. The chain carries TRBV6-1 and TRBJ2-7, with TRBD1 as a possible D gene (6 bases). CDR1 is MNHNS and CDR2 is SASEGT in the germline V gene. V was trimmed by 5 bases and J by 3 bases, leaving 11 bases between them. CDR3 length: 13 amino acids.

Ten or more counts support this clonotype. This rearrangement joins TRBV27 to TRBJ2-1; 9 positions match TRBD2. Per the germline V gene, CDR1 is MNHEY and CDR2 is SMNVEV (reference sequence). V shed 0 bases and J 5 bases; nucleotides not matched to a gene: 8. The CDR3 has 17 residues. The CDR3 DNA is TGTGCCAGCAGTTTATCCACAAGAGCGGGGGGACACAATGAGCAGTTCTTC. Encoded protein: CASSLSTRAGGHNEQFF.

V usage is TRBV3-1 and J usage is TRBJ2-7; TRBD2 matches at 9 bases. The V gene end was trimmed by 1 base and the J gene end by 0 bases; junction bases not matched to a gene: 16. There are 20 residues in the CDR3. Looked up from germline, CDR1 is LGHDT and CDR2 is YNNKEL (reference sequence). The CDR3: CASSQVGERRERGDSYEQYV. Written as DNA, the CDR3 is TGTGCCAGCAGCCAAGTTGGTGAGCGTCGGGAGCGGGGGGACTCCTACGAGCAGTACGTC.